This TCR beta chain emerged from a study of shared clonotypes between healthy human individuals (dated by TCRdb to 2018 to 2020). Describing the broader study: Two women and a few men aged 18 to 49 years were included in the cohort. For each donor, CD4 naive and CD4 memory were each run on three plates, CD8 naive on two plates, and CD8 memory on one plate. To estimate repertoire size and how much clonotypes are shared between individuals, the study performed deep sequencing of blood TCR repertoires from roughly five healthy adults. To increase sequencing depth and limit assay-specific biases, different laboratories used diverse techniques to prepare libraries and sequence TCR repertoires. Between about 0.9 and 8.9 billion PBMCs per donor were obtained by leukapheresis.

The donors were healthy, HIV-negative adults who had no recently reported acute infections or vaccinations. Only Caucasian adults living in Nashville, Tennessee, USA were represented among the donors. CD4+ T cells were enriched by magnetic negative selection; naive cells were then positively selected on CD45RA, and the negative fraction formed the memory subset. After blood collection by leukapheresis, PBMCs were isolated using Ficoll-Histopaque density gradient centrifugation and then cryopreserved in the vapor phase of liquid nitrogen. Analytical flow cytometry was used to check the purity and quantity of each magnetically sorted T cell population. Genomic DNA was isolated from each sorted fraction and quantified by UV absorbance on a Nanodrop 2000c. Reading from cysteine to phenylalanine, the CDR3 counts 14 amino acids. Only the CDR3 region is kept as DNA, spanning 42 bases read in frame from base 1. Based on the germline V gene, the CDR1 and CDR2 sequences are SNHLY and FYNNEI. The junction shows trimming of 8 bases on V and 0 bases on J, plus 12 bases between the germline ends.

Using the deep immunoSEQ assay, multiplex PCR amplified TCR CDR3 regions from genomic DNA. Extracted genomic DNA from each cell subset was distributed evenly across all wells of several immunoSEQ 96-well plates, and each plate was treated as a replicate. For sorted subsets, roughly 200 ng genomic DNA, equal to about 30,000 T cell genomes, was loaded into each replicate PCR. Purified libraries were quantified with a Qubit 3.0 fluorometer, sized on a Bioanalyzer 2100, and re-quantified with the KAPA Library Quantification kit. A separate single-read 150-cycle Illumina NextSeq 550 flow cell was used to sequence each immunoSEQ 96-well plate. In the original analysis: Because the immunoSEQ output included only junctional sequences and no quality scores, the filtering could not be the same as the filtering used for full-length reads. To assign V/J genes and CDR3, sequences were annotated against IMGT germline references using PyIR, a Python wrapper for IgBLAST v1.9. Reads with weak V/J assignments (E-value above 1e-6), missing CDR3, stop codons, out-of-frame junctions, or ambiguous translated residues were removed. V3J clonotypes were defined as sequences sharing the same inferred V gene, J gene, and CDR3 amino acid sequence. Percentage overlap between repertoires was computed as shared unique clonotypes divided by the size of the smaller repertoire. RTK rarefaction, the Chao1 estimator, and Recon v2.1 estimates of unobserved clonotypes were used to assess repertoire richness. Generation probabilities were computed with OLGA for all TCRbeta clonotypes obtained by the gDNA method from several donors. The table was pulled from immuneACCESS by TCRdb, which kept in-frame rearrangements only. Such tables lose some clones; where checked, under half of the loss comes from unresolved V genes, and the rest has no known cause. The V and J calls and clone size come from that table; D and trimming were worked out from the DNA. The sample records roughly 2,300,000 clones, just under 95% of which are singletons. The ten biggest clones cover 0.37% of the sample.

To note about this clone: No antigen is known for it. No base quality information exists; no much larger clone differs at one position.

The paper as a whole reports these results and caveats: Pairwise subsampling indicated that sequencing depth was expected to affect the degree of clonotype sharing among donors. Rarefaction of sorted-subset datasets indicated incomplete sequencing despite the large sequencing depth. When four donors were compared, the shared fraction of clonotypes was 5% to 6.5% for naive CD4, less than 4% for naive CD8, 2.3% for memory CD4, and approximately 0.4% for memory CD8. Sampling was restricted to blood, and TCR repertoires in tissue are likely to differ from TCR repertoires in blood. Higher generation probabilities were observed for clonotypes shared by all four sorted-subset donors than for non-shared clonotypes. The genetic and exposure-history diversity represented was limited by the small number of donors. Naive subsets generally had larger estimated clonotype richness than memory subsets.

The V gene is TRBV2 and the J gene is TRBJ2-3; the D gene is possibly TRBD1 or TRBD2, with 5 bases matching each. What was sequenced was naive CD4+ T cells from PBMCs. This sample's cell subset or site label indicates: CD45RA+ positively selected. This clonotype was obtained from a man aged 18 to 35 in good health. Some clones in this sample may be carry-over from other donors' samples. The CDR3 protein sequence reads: CASLGRSSTDTQYF. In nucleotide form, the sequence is TGTGCCAGCCTGGGACGCTCTAGCACAGATACGCAGTATTTT.